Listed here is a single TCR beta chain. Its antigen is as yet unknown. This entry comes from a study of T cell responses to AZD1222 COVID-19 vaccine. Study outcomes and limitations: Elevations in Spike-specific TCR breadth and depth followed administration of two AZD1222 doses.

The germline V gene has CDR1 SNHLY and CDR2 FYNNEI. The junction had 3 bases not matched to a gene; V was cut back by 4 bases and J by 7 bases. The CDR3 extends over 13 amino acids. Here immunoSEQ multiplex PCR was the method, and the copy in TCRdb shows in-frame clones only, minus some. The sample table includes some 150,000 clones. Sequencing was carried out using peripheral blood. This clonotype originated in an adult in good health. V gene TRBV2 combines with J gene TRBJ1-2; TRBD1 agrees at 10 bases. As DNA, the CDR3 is TGTGCCAGCAGTGGACAGGGGGCTGGTGGCTACACCTTC. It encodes CASSGQGAGGYTF. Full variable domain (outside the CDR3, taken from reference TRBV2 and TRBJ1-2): EPEVTQTPSHQVTQMGQEVILRCVPISNHLYFYWYRQILGQKVEFLVSFYNNEISEKSEIFDDQFSVERPDGSNFTLKIRSTKLEDSAMYFCASSGQGAGGYTFGSGTRLTVV.